This T cell receptor (beta chain) was documented in a study of T-cell reconstitution after alpha-beta-depleted transplantation in children. Preparation of the TCRbeta library used unique molecular identifiers. TCRdb called the PCR reads again in MiXCR, with one record for every CDR3 protein. The data show 200,000 to 250,000 distinct CDR3 sequences, with around 9.9% seen just once and 28% held by the top ten. This clonotype came up a few times. Its target is not known. This CDR3 comprises 13 residues. The V gene end was trimmed by 0 bases and the J gene end by 5 bases; junction bases not matched to a gene: 0. In germline, CDR1 is DFQATT, CDR2 SNEGSKA (reference sequence). Broader study findings: The main origin of T-cell counts and diversity one year after transplant was newly produced T cells. Certain patients had high TCRbeta diversity at day 60, and it came from recipient T cells and thymic progenitors that survived. Expanded graft clones numbering several hundred reportedly gave rise to alpha-beta T cells about two months after transplant.

The source was PBMCs, collected before TCRalphabeta/CD19-depleted stem cell transplant. The genes are TRBV20-1 and TRBJ2-1; 8 nucleotides agree with TRBD2. This sequence was found in a child in the first two years of life with acute myeloid leukemia, due to receive a stem cell transplant. As DNA, the CDR3 is TGCAGTGCTAGAGAGGGACTAGACAATGAGCAGTTCTTC. It is translated as CSAREGLDNEQFF.